This T cell receptor beta chain was captured in a study of T cells in women clearing cervical HPV infection (dated by TCRdb to the late 2010s). Regarding the complete study: The cases were 25 to 30 women with histologically confirmed HPV16-related CIN3 or worse, and 2 of those women had invasive cancers. The controls were 25 to 30 women whose single incident HPV16 infection cleared within 12 months with no development of precancer or cancer. Case blood was taken at the visit when the lesion was first identified, whereas control blood was taken when infection was no longer detected. Among cases, blood sampling occurred a median of roughly 150 days after lesion detection, with an interquartile range of roughly 85 to 220 days. Because only a few women had HLA typing data, the possibility that HLA type acted as a confounder could not be ruled out. This exploratory proof-of-principle case-control study, nested within the Guanacaste HPV Natural History Study in Costa Rica, compared TCR repertoires among women with different cervical HPV16 outcomes. Cases and controls were matched on age within five years and on year of sample collection. Median age was approximately 36 years in cases versus approximately 37 in controls, and baseline characteristics did not differ significantly. In the parent cohort, some 10,000 women aged 18 or older were enrolled in Guanacaste, Costa Rica, during 1993 to 1994 and were followed for seven years. Quality controls consisted of five blinded duplicates per group, for a total of around 60 samples made up of about 50 participants and ten or so replicates.

Every participant had a single incident cervical HPV16 infection, and prevalent HPV16 infections were excluded. Cervical HPV DNA was detected with MY09/MY11 PCR, and genotyping was done with dot-blot hybridization. Around 15 mL of heparinized blood was centrifuged, after which the buffy coat was aliquoted, frozen at -30 degrees C, and then stored at -80 degrees C. Genomic DNA was extracted from buffy coat specimens using QIAGEN kits. On the study overall, not on this receptor specifically: Cases had lower TRBV6-7 relative abundance than controls (roughly 0.12% versus 0.17%; Bonferroni P = 0.0008). Across sequencing depths, CIN3+ cases showed significantly higher TCR repertoire richness than controls, but evenness did not differ between the groups. Cases were distinguished from controls with an estimated AUC of 0.65 to 0.85 by random forest classifiers combining richness and V gene abundances. Because T-cell numbers per sample were unknown, differences in richness could reflect varying T-cell content rather than repertoire biology. The cross-sectional design could not show whether associations preceded infection or resulted from it; effector/memory subsets and HPV-specific T cells were not isolated.

From its cysteine to its phenylalanine, the CDR3 spans 13 amino acids. Sequencing covers 30 bases of the CDR3, shown here with the frame starting at base 1. CDR1 and CDR2 are read off the germline V gene (reference sequence) as LNHDA and SQIVND. Clipping removes 5 bases from V and 6 bases from J, with 4 as the unmatched junction base count. Details on this clone: The target of this receptor is not known. Read coverage stops 3 residues before the CDR3 terminus; the germline J gene supplies the remainder.

Using the immunoSEQ assay, multiplex PCR amplified TCR beta CDR3 regions from an average of approximately 1,200 ng of genomic DNA per sample. The assay corrected primer bias using a complete synthetic TCR repertoire to establish an amplification baseline. The amplicons were sequenced on the Illumina platform. Concerning the study's data processing: Sequences were error-corrected by clustering with frequency ratios and a modified nearest-neighbor algorithm and were then analyzed in the immunoSEQ Analyzer with IMGT gene definitions. At each rarefaction depth, TCR richness and evenness were averaged over 20 rarefaction repeats, and samples with fewer sequences than the depth were excluded. Wilcoxon rank sum tests with FDR correction were used to compare relative abundances of V, D and J genes between the groups. In the blinded duplicates, the intraclass correlation was 90% to 96% for TCR richness and averaged about 76% across 66 gene segments. TCRdb stores this immuneACCESS table with in-frame sequences only. Part of the clones is absent; in the studies checked, under half of the shortfall reflects unresolved V genes, and no reason is known for the rest. The DNA was the basis for D and trimming; V, J and clone size are from that table. The sample has about 23,000 clones on record. The ten largest clones take up 24% of the sample.

The chain is made from TRBV19 and TRBJ1-5; 7 of the junction bases match TRBD1. Sequencing was done on a sample of blood buffy coat. The receptor was isolated from a woman between 18 and 69 years old with a cervical HPV16 infection that either progressed to CIN3+ or cleared (not recorded which). Partial CDR3 DNA: TGTGCCAGTAGTGGGGCAGGGGGTCAGCCC. This sequence encodes CASSGAGGQP. The entire CDR3 is CASSGAGGQPQHF. Where the CDR3 stops, the reference TRBV19 and TRBJ1-5 genes take over; the full variable domain is DGGITQSPKYLFRKEGQNVTLSCEQNLNHDAMYWYRQDPGQGLRLIYYSQIVNDFQKGDIAEGYSVSREKKESFPLTVTSAQKNPTAFYLCASSGAGGQPQHFGDGTRLSIL.